Listed below are T cell receptor beta chains from one sample, sequenced in a study of beta chain features in type 1 diabetes. Profiling relied on immunoSEQ multiplex PCR, and the TCRdb table lists in-frame clones only, not all of them. Seen here are about 340,000 clones, less than 10% observed once, and the top ten hold more than 0.4%. Specimen: central memory CD4+ T cells from blood. Source of these receptors: a woman aged 18-29 years in good health. Both conserved end residues are part of each CDR3. A D gene is named only where the DNA matches it firmly. Not every row has a clone size; where given, it reads once, few, many or a size class.

TRBJ1-2	TRBV29-1	NA	few	CSVGGANYGYTF	TGCAGCGTTGGGGGGGCTAACTATGGCTACACCTTC
TRBJ2-5	TRBV6-6	NA	NA	CASSLWLPERGETQYF	TGTGCCAGCAGTTTATGGCTACCTGAGCGAGGAGAGACCCAGTACTTC
TRBJ1-5	TRBV5-4	NA	few	CASSFKGSSQPQHF	TGTGCCAGCAGCTTTAAGGGAAGTTCTCAGCCCCAGCATTTT
TRBJ2-2	TRBV7-9	NA	few	CASSRQDSTGELFF	TGTGCCAGCAGCCGACAGGACAGCACCGGGGAGCTGTTTTTT
TRBJ1-5	TRBV28	NA	NA	CASSFSVSNQPQHF	TGTGCCAGCAGTTTCAGTGTTAGCAATCAGCCCCAGCATTTT
TRBJ2-5	TRBV11-2	TRBD2	NA	CASSLGSGISETQYF	TGTGCCAGCAGCTTGGGTAGCGGGATTTCGGAGACCCAGTACTTC
TRBJ2-1	TRBV7-9	NA	NA	CASSSPPPHEQFF	TGTGCCAGCAGCTCCCCTCCTCCCCATGAGCAGTTCTTC
TRBJ1-6	TRBV7-8	NA	few	CASSPSPPQHRTNSPLHF	TGTGCCAGCAGCCCTTCGCCACCTCAGCACAGGACGAATTCACCCCTCCACTTT
TRBJ2-1	TRBV19	NA	NA	CASATSLIVNEQFF	TGTGCCAGTGCAACTAGCTTAATAGTCAATGAGCAGTTCTTC
TRBJ2-5	TRBV29-1	NA	NA	CSVGDPFTETQYF	TGCAGCGTTGGTGACCCCTTCACAGAGACCCAGTACTTC
TRBJ2-7	TRBV7-3	TRBD2	many	CASSLTPGSSGGSYEQYF	TGTGCCAGCAGCTTAACGCCAGGTTCTAGCGGGGGCTCCTACGAGCAGTACTTC
TRBJ2-2	TRBV4-3	NA	NA	CASSQLGLTGELFF	TGCGCCAGCAGCCAACTCGGACTAACCGGGGAGCTGTTTTTT
TRBJ1-1	TRBV6-5	NA	few	CASTSPTLTEAFF	TGTGCCAGCACCAGTCCTACTTTGACTGAAGCTTTCTTT
TRBJ2-7	TRBV7-9	NA	many	CASSLESTYEQYF	TGTGCCAGCAGCTTAGAATCTACCTACGAGCAGTACTTC
TRBJ2-2	TRBV19	TRBD1	few	CASSIRDRVGELFF	TGTGCCAGTAGTATACGGGACAGGGTCGGGGAGCTGTTTTTT
TRBJ2-3	TRBV15	NA	few	CATGVGSTQYF	TGTGCCACTGGAGTAGGGAGTACGCAGTATTTT
TRBJ2-7	TRBV9	NA	few	CASSVHEGQAYEQYF	TGTGCCAGCAGCGTGCATGAGGGCCAAGCCTACGAGCAGTACTTC
TRBJ2-6	TRBV6-5	NA	NA	CASSYSYRSGANVLTF	TGTGCCAGCAGTTACTCGTACAGGTCTGGGGCCAACGTCCTGACTTTC
TRBJ1-2	TRBV19	NA	few	CASSRSGWYGYTF	TGTGCCAGTAGTAGGTCAGGATGGTATGGCTACACCTTC
TRBJ2-1	TRBV10-3	TRBD2	many	CAIRLAGGGYNEQFF	TGTGCCATCAGACTAGCGGGAGGCGGCTACAATGAGCAGTTCTTC
TRBJ2-1	TRBV28	NA	many	CASSRSGTHIFEQFF	TGTGCCAGCAGTAGGTCCGGGACCCATATCTTTGAGCAGTTCTTC
TRBJ1-2	TRBV29-1	NA	NA	CSTSATGTPGYTF	TGCAGCACTAGCGCTACCGGGACCCCTGGCTACACCTTC
TRBJ1-1	TRBV19	NA	many	CASQDRITEAFF	TGTGCCAGCCAAGACAGGATCACTGAAGCTTTCTTT
TRBJ2-1	TRBV13	TRBD1	NA	CASSAQGQTNEQFF	TGTGCCAGCAGCGCACAGGGACAGACCAATGAGCAGTTCTTC
TRBJ2-5	TRBV19	TRBD1	NA	CASSRQGVSKETQYF	TGTGCCAGTAGTAGGCAGGGGGTGTCTAAAGAGACCCAGTACTTC
TRBJ2-1	TRBV6-6	TRBD2	many	CASTGLAGDDEQFF	TGTGCCAGCACGGGACTAGCGGGAGACGATGAGCAGTTCTTC
TRBJ2-7	TRBV28	NA	NA	CASSLGGGTYEQYF	TGTGCCAGCAGTTTAGGCGGGGGCACCTACGAGCAGTACTTC
TRBJ2-3	TRBV18	TRBD2	few	CASSERESTDTQYF	TGTGCCAGCTCAGAGCGGGAAAGCACAGATACGCAGTATTTT
TRBJ1-1	TRBV10-3	NA	NA	CATQIQGDTEAFF	TGTGCCACCCAAATTCAGGGTGATACTGAAGCTTTCTTT
TRBJ2-1	TRBV6-6	NA	few	CASKADYNEQFF	TGTGCCAGCAAAGCCGATTACAATGAGCAGTTCTTC
TRBJ1-5	TRBV6-6	TRBD1	NA	CAISVGQGNQPQHF	TGTGCCATCAGCGTCGGACAGGGCAACCAGCCCCAGCATTTT
TRBJ2-1	TRBV5-4	NA	once	CASSLDSFSYNEQFF	TGTGCCAGCAGCTTGGATTCCTTCTCCTACAATGAGCAGTTCTTC
TRBJ2-3	TRBV10-2	NA	NA	CASSEAKHTRVSATDTQYF	TGCGCCAGCAGTGAGGCGAAACATACCCGGGTGTCGGCAACAGATACGCAGTATTTT
TRBJ2-3	TRBV7-3	NA	few	CASSLGASTDTQYF	TGTGCCAGCAGCTTAGGGGCTAGCACAGATACGCAGTATTTT
TRBJ2-7	TRBV10-3	TRBD1	few	CAIRPGTGLVYEQYF	TGTGCCATCAGGCCCGGGACAGGGTTAGTCTACGAGCAGTACTTC
TRBJ1-2	TRBV2	NA	few	CASTKARDRGYTF	TGTGCCAGCACTAAGGCCCGGGATCGGGGCTACACCTTC
TRBJ1-1	TRBV5-4	NA	NA	CASSLGAGFNTEAFF	TGTGCCAGCAGCTTGGGGGCCGGGTTTAACACTGAAGCTTTCTTT
TRBJ2-1	TRBV19	TRBD2	many	CASSIRAGLAGGTEQFF	TGTGCCAGTAGTATAAGGGCCGGACTAGCGGGAGGGACTGAGCAGTTCTTC
TRBJ2-5	TRBV2	NA	NA	CASSEENRETQYF	TGTGCCAGCAGTGAAGAGAACAGGGAGACCCAGTACTTC
TRBJ2-5	TRBV4-2	NA	few	CASSQVGQETQYF	TGTGCCAGCAGCCAAGTAGGACAGGAGACCCAGTACTTC
TRBJ1-4	TRBV11-2	NA	NA	CASSLGQSTINEKLFF	TGTGCCAGCAGCTTAGGGCAGAGCACCATTAATGAAAAACTGTTTTTT
TRBJ2-5	TRBV28	TRBD2	few	CASSPPAGVETQYF	TGTGCCAGCAGTCCTCCAGCGGGAGTAGAGACCCAGTACTTC